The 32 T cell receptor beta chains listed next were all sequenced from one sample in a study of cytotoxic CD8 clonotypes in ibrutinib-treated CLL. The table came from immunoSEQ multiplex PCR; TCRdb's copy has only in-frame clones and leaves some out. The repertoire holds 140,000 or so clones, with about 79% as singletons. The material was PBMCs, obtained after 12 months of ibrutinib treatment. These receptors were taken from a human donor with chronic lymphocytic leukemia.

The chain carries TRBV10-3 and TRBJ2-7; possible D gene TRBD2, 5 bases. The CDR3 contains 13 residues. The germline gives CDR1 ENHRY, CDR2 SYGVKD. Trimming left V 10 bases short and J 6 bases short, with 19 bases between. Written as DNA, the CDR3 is TGTGCCACCGGGGATGATACGCTGGGCGAGCAGTACTTC. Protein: CATGDDTLGEQYF.

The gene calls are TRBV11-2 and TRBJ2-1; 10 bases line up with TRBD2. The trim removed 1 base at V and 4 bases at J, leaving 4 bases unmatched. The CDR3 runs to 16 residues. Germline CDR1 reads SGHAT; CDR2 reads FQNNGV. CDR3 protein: CASSLVGTSVYNEQFF. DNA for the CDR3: TGTGCCAGCAGCTTAGTGGGGACTAGCGTGTACAATGAGCAGTTCTTC.

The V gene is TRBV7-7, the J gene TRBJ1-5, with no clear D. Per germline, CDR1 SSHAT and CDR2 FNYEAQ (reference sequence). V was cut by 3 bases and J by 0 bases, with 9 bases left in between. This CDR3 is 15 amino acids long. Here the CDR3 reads CASSFGLYSNQPQHF. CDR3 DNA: TGTGCCAGCAGCTTTGGCCTGTATAGCAATCAGCCCCAGCATTTT.

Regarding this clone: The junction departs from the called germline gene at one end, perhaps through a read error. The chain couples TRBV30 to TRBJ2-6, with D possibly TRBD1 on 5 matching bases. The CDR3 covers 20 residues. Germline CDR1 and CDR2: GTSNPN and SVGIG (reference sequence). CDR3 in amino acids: CAWSGTYIDSPSSGVNVLTF. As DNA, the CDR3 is TGTGCCTGGAGTGGGACCTATATAGACAGCCCGAGCTCTGGGGTCAACGTCCTGACTTTC.

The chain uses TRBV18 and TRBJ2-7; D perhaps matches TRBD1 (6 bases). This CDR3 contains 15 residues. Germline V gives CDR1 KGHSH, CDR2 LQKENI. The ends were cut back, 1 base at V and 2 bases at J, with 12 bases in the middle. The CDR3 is CASSPRTGRTYEQYF. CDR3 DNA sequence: TGTGCCAGCTCACCACGAACAGGGCGAACCTACGAGCAGTACTTC.

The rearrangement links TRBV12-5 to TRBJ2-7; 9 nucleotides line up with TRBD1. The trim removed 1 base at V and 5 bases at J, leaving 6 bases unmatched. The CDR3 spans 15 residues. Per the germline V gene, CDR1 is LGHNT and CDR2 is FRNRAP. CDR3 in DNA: TGTGCTAGTGGTTTGGGAAACAGGGGGCTGGACGAGCAGTACTTC. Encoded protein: CASGLGNRGLDEQYF.

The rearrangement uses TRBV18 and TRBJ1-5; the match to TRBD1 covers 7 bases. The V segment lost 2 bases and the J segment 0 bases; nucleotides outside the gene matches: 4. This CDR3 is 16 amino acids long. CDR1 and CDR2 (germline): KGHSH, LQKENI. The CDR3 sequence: CASSPGTEYSNQPQHF. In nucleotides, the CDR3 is TGTGCCAGCTCACCAGGGACAGAATATAGCAATCAGCCCCAGCATTTT.

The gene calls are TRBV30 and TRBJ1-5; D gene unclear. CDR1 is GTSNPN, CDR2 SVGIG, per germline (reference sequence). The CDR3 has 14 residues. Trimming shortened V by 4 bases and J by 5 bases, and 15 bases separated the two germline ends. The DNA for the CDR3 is TGTGCCTGGACCGAATTGAATGGGGATCAGCCCCAGCATTTT. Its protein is CAWTELNGDQPQHF.

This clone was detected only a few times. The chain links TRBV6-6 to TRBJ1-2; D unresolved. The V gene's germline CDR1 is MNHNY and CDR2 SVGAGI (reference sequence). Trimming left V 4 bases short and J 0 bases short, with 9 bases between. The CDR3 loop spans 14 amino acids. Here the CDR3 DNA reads TGTGCCAGCAGTTCCCAAGGGACTAACTATGGCTACACCTTC. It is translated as CASSSQGTNYGYTF.

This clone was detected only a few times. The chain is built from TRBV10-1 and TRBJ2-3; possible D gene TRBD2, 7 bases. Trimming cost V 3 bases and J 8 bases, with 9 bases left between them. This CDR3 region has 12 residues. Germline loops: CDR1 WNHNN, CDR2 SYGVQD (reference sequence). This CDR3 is CASSEGGGTQYF. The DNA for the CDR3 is TGCGCCAGCAGTGAAGGGGGGGGTACGCAGTATTTT.

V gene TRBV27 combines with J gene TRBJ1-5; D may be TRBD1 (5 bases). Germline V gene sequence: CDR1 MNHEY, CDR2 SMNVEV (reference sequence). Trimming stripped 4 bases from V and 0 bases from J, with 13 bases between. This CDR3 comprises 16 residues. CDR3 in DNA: TGTGCCAGCAGTTCAAGCCGGGACGGTAGCAATCAGCCCCAGCATTTT. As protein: CASSSSRDGSNQPQHF.

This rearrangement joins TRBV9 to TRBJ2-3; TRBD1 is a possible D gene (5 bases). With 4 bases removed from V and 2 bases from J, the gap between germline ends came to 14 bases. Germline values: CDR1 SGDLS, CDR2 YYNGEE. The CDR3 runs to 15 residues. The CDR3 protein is CASSTSREYTDTQYF. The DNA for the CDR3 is TGTGCCAGCAGCACGAGCAGGGAATACACAGATACGCAGTATTTT.

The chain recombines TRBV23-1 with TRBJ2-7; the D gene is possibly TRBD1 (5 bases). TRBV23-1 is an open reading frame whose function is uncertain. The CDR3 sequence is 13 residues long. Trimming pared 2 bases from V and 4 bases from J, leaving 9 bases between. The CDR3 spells CASSQDRKYEQYF. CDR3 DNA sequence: TGCGCCAGCAGTCAAGACAGAAAATACGAGCAGTACTTC.

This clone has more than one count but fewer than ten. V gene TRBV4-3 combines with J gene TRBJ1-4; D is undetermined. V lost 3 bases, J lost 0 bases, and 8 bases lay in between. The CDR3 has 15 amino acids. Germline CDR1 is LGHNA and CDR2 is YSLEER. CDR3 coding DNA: TGCGCCAGCAGCCAGAACCCAGCAACTAATGAAAAACTGTTTTTT. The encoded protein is CASSQNPATNEKLFF.

CDR3 sequence reads: CASRTDRIYGYTF. CDR3 DNA sequence: TGTGCCAGCAGGACGGACAGAATCTATGGCTACACCTTC. The genes are TRBV2 and TRBJ1-2, with a possible D match to TRBD1 (6 bases). Germline CDR1 SNHLY, CDR2 FYNNEI. V was clipped by 6 bases and J by 4 bases, with 12 bases between them. The CDR3 covers 13 residues.

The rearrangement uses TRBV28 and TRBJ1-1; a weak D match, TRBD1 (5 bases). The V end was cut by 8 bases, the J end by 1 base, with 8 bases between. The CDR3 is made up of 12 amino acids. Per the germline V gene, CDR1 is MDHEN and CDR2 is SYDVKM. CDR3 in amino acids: CASSTANTEAFF. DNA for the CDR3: TGTGCCAGCTCGACAGCGAACACTGAAGCTTTCTTT.

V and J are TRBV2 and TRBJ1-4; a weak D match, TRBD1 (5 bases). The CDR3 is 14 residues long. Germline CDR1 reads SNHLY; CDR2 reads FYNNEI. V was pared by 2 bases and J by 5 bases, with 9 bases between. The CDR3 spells CASSERGANEKLFF. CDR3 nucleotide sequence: TGTGCCAGCAGTGAACGAGGGGCGAATGAAAAACTGTTTTTT.

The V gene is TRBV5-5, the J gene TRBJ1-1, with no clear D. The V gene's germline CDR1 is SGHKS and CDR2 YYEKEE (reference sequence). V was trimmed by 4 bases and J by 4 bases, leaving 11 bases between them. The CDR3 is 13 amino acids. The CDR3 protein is CASSRSFGTEAFF. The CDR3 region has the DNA TGTGCCAGCAGCCGATCGTTCGGCACTGAAGCTTTCTTT.

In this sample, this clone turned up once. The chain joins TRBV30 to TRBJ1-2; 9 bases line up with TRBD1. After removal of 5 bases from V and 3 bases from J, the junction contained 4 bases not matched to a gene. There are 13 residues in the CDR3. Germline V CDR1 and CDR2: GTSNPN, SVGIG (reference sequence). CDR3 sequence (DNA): TGTGCCTGGTCTACAGGGGGCGACTATGGCTACACCTTC. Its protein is CAWSTGGDYGYTF.

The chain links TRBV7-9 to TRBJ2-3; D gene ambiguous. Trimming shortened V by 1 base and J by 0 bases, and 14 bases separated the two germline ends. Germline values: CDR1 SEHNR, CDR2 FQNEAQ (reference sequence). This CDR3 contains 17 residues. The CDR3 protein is CASSLVRGFDSTDTQYF. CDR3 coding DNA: TGTGCCAGCAGCTTAGTTCGTGGGTTCGACAGCACAGATACGCAGTATTTT. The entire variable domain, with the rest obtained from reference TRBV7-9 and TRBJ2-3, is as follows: DTGVSQNPRHKITKRGQNVTFRCDPISEHNRLYWYRQTLGQGPEFLTYFQNEAQLEKSRLLSDRFSAERPKGSFSTLEIQRTEQGDSAMYLCASSLVRGFDSTDTQYFGPGTRLTVL.

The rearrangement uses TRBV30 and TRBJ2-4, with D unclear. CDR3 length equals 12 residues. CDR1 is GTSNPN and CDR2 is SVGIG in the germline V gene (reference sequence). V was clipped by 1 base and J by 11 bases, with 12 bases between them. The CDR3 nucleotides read TGTGCCTGGAGTGAGGTACAGAACCTTCAGTACTTC. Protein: CAWSEVQNLQYF.

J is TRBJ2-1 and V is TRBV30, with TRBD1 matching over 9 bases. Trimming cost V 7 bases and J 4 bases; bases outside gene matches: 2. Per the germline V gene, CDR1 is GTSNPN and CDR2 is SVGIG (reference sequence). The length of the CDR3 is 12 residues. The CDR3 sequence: CASGTGYNEQFF. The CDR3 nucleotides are TGTGCCTCCGGGACAGGGTACAATGAGCAGTTCTTC. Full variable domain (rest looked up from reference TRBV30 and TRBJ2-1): SQTIHQWPATLVQPVGSPLSLECTVEGTSNPNLYWYRQAAGRGLQLLFYSVGIGQISSEVPQNLSASRPQDRQFILSSKKLLLSDSGFYLCASGTGYNEQFFGPGTRLTVL.

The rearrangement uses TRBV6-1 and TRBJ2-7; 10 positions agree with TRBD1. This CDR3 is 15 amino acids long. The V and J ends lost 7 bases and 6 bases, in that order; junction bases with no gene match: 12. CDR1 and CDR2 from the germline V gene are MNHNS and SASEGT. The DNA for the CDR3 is TGTGCCAGCACTAAAGCCGGGACAGGGGTTTTCGAGCAGTACTTC. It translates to CASTKAGTGVFEQYF.

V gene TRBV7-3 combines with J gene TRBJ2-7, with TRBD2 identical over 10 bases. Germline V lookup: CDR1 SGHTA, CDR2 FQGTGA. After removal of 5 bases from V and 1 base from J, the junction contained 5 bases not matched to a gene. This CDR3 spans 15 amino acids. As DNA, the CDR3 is TGTGCCAGCAGCACCTTAGCGGGAGGTTCCTACGAGCAGTACTTC. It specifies CASSTLAGGSYEQYF.

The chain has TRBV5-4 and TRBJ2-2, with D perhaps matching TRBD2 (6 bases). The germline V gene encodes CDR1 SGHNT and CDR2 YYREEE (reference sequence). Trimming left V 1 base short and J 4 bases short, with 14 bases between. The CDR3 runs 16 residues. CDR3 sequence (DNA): TGTGCCAGCAGCTTGATCGGGCGGGATCGCACCGGGGAGCTGTTTTTT. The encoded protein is CASSLIGRDRTGELFF.

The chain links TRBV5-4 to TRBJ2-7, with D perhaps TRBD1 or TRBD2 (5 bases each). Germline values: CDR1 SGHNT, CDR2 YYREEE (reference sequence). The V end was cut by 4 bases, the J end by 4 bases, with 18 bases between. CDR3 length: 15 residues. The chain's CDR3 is CASSASPGPEYEQYF. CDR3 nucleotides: TGTGCCAGCAGCGCTAGTCCGGGACCAGAGTACGAGCAGTACTTC.

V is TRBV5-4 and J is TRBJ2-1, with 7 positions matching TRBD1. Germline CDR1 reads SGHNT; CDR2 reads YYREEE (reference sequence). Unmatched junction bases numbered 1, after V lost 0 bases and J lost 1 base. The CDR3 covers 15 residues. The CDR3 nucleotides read TGTGCCAGCAGCTTGGAGACAGGGTCCTACAATGAGCAGTTCTTC. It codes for CASSLETGSYNEQFF.

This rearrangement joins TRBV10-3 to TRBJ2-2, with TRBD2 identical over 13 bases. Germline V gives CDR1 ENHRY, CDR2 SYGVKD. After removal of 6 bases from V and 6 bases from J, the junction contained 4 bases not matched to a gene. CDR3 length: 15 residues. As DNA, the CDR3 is TGTGCCATCAGAGAGGGACTAGCGGGATCCGGGGAGCTGTTTTTT. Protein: CAIREGLAGSGELFF.

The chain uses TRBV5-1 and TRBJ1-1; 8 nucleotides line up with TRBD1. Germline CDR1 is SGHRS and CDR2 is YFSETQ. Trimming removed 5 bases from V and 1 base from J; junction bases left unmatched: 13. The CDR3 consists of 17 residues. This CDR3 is CASRPLLTGETNTEAFF. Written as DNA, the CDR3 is TGCGCCAGCAGACCACTTCTGACAGGGGAAACGAACACTGAAGCTTTCTTT.

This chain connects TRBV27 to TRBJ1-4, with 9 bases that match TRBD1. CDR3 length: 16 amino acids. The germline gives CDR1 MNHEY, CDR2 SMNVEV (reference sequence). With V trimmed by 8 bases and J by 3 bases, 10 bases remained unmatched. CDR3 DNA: TGTGCCAGCGGCACCGGGACAGGGAGCCCTAATGAAAAACTGTTTTTT. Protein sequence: CASGTGTGSPNEKLFF.

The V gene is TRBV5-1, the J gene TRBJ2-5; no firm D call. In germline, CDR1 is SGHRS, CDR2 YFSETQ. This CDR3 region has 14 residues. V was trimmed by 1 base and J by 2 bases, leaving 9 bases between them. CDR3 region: CASSLITSQETQYF. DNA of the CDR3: TGCGCCAGCAGCTTGATAACCTCACAAGAGACCCAGTACTTC.

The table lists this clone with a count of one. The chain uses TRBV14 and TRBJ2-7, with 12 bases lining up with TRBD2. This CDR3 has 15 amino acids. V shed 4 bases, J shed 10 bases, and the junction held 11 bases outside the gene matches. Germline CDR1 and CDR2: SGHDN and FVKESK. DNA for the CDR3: TGTGCCAGCAGCCCCCTGGTGCTAGCGGGAGGGTTTCAGTACTTC. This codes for CASSPLVLAGGFQYF.